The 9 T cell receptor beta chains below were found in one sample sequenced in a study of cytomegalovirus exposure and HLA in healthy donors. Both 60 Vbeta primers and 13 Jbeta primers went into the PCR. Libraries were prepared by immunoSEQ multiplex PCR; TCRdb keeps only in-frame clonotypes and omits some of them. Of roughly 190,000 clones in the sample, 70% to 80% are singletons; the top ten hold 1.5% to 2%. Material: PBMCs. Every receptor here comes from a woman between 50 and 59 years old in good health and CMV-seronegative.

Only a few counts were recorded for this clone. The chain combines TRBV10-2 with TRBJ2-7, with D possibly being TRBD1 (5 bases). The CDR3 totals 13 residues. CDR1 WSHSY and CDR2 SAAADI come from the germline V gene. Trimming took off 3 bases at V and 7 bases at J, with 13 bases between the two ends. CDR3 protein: CASSDPTVREQYF. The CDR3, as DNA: TGCGCCAGCAGTGATCCGACAGTTAGAGAGCAGTACTTC.

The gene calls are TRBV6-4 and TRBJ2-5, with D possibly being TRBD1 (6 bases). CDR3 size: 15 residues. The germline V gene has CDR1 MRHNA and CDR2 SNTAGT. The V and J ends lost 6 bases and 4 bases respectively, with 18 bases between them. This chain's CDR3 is CASSPTGFPGETQYF. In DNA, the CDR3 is TGTGCCAGCAGCCCGACAGGCTTCCCGGGAGAGACCCAGTACTTC.

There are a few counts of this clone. The CDR3 sequence is CASSGTVEKLFF. CDR3 DNA sequence: TGCGCCAGCAGTGGGACAGTCGAAAAACTGTTTTTT. The chain links TRBV10-2 to TRBJ1-4; a possible D gene is TRBD1 (6 bases). Germline loops: CDR1 WSHSY, CDR2 SAAADI. Trimming took 4 bases from V and 8 from J, leaving 8 bases between them. The CDR3 has 12 amino acids.

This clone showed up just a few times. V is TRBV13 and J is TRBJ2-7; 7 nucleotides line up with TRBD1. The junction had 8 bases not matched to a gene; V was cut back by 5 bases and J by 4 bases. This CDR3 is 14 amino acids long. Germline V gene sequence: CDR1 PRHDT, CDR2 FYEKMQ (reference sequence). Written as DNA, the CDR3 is TGTGCCAGCAGCCCGGAGACACAGGGGTACGAGCAGTACTTC. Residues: CASSPETQGYEQYF.

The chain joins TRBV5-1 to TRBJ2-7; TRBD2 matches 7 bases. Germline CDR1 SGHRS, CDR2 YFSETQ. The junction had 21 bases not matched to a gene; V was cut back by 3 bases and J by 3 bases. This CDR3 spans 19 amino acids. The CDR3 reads CASSSEEGRAYLIGYEQYF. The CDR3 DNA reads TGCGCCAGCAGCTCCGAAGAAGGGAGGGCCTATCTCATCGGCTACGAGCAGTACTTC.

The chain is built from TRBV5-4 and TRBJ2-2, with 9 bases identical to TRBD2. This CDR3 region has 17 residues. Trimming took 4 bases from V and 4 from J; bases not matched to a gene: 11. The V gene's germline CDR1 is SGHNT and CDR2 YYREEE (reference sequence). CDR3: CASSPIKTSGGTGELFF. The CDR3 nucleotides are TGTGCCAGCAGCCCGATAAAGACTAGCGGCGGCACCGGGGAGCTGTTTTTT.

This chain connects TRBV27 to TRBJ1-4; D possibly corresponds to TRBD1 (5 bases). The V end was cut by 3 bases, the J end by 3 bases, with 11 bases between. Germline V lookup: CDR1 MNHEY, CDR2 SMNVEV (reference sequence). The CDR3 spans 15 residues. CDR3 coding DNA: TGTGCCAGCAGTTTCGGGGGACGGGCTAATGAAAAACTGTTTTTT. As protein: CASSFGGRANEKLFF.

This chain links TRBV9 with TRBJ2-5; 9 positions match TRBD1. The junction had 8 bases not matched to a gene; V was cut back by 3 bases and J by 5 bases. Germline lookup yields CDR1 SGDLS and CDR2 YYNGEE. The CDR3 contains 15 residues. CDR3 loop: CASSEPGTGLETQYF. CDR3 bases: TGTGCCAGCAGCGAACCCGGGACAGGGCTCGAGACCCAGTACTTC.

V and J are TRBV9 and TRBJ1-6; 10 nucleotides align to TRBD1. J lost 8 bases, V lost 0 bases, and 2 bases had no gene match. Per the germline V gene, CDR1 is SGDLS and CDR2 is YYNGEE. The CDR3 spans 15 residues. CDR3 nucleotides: TGTGCCAGCAGCGTAGTGGGGACAGGGGATTCACCCCTCCACTTT. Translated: CASSVVGTGDSPLHF.